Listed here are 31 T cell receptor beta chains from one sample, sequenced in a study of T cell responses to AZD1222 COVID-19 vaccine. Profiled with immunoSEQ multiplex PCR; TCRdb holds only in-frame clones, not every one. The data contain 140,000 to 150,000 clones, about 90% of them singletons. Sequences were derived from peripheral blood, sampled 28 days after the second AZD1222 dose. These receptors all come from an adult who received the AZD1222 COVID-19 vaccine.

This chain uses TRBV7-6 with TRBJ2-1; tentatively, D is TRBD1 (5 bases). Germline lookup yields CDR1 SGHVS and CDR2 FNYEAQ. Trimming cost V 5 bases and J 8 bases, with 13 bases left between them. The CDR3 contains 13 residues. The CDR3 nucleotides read TGTGCCAGCAGCCCCGCCCAGGGCTATGAGCAGTTCTTC. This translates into CASSPAQGYEQFF.

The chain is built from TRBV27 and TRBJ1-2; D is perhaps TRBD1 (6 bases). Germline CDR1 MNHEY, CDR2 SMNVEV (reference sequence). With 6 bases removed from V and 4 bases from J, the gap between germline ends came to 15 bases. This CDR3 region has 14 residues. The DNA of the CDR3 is TGTGCCAGCAGCCCAATGGGACATGGCTATGGCTACACCTTC. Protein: CASSPMGHGYGYTF.

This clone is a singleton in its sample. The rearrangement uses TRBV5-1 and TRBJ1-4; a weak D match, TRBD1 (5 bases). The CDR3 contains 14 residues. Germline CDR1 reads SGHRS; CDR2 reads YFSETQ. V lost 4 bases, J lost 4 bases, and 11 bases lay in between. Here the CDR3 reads CASSPGQVNEKLFF. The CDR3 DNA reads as TGCGCCAGCAGCCCAGGGCAGGTTAATGAAAAACTGTTTTTT.

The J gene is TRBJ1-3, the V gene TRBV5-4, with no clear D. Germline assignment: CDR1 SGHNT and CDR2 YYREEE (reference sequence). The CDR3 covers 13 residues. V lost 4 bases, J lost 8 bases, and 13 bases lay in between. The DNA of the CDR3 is TGTGCCAGCAGCACCCACAAACATGACACCATATATTTT. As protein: CASSTHKHDTIYF.

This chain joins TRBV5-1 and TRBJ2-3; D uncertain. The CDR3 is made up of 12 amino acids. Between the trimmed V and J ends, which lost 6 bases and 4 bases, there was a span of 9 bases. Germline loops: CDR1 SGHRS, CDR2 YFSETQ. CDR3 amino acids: CASTDEPDTQYF. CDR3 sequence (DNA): TGCGCCAGCACAGACGAGCCAGATACGCAGTATTTT.

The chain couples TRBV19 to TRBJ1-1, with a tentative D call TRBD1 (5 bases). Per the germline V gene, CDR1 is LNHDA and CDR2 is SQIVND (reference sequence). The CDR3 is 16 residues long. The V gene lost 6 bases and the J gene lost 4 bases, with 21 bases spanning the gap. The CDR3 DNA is TGTGCCAGTAGAGGGACGGGAATACCCGGGGGCACTGAAGCTTTCTTT. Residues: CASRGTGIPGGTEAFF.

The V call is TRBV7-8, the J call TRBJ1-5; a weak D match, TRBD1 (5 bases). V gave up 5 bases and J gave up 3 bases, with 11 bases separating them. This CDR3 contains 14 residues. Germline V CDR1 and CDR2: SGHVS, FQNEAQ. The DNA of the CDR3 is TGTGCCAGCAGCCCAGGGACCCTCAATCAGCCCCAGCATTTT. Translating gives CASSPGTLNQPQHF.

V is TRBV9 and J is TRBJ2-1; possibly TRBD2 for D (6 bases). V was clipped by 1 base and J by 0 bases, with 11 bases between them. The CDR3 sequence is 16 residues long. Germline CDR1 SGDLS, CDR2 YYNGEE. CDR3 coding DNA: TGTGCCAGCAGCGTATTGGACGGGAGCTCCTACAATGAGCAGTTCTTC. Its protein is CASSVLDGSSYNEQFF.

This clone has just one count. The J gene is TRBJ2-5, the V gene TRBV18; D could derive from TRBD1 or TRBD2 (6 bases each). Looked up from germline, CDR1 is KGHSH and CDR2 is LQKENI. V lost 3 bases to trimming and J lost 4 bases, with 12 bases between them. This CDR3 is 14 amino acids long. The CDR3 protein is CASSPQRGLETQYF. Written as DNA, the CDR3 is TGTGCCAGCTCACCCCAACGGGGGCTAGAGACCCAGTACTTC.

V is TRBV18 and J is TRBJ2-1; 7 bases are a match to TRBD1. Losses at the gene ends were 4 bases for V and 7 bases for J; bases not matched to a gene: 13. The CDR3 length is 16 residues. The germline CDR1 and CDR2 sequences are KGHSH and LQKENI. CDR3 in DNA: TGTGCCAGCTCACTACCGAGGAACAGGGGTACGAATGAGCAGTTCTTC. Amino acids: CASSLPRNRGTNEQFF.

CDR3 nucleotide sequence: TGTGCCAGCAGCGAAGGGGTGAACACTGAAGCTTTCTTT. Translated: CASSEGVNTEAFF. V and J are TRBV9 and TRBJ1-1, with D perhaps TRBD1 (5 bases). The CDR3 length is 13 residues. Germline V gives CDR1 SGDLS, CDR2 YYNGEE. V was clipped by 3 bases and J by 0 bases, with 6 bases between them.

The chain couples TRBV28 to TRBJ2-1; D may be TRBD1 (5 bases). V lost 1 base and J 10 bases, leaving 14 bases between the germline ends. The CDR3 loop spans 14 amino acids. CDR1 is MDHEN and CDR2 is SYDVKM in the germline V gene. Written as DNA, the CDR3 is TGTGCCAGCAGTTTATTAGGGGTTAGGCGAGAGCAGTTCTTC. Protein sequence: CASSLLGVRREQFF.

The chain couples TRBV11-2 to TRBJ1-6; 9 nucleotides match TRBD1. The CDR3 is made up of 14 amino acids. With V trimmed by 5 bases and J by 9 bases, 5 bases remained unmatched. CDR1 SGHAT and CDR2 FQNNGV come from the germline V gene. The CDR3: CASSPTDRGSPLHF. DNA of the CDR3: TGTGCCAGCAGCCCTACGGACAGGGGTTCACCCCTCCACTTT.

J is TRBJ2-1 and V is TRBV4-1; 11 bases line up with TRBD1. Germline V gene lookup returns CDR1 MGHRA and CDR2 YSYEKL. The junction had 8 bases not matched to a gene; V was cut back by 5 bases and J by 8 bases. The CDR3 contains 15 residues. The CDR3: CASSTRDRGIDEQFF. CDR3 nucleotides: TGCGCCAGCAGCACCCGGGACAGGGGGATTGATGAGCAGTTCTTC.

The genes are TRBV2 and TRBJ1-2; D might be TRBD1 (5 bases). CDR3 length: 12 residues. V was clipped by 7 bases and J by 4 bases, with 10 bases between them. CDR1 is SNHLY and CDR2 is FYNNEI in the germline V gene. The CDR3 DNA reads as TGTGCCAGCATACGAGACAGCTATGGCTACACCTTC. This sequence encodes CASIRDSYGYTF. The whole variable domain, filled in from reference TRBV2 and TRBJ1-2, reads EPEVTQTPSHQVTQMGQEVILRCVPISNHLYFYWYRQILGQKVEFLVSFYNNEISEKSEIFDDQFSVERPDGSNFTLKIRSTKLEDSAMYFCASIRDSYGYTFGSGTRLTVV.

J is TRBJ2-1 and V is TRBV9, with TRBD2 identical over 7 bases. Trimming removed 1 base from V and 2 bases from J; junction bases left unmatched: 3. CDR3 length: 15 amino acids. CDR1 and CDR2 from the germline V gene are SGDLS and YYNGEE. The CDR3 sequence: CASSVQSGAYNEQFF. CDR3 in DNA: TGTGCCAGCAGCGTACAAAGCGGGGCCTACAATGAGCAGTTCTTC.

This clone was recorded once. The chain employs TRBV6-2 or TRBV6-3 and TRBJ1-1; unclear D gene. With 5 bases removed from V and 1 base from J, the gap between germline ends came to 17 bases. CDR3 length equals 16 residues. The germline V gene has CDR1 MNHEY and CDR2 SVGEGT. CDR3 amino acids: CASSTTLGSRNTEAFF. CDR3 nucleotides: TGTGCCAGCAGTACGACCTTGGGTTCTAGGAACACTGAAGCTTTCTTT.

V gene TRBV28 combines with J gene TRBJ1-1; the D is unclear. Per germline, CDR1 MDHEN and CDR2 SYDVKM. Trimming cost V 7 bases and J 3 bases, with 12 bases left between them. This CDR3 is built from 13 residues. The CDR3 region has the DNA TGTGCCAGCACGGCGGGGATGGACACTGAAGCTTTCTTT. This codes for CASTAGMDTEAFF.

CDR3 sequence: CASTGGLAGTYNEQFF. In nucleotides, the CDR3 is TGTGCCAGTACCGGCGGACTAGCGGGAACCTACAATGAGCAGTTCTTC. This sequence joins TRBV19 and TRBJ2-1, with 12 bases matching TRBD2. Germline CDR1 is LNHDA and CDR2 is SQIVND (reference sequence). Trimming removed 7 bases from V and 2 bases from J; junction bases left unmatched: 6. CDR3 length: 16 amino acids.

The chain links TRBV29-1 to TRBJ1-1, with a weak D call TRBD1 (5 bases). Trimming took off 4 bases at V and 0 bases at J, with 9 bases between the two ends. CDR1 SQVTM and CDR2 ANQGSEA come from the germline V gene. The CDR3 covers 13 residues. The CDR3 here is CSVVGAVNTEAFF. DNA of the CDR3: TGCAGCGTTGTTGGGGCCGTGAACACTGAAGCTTTCTTT.

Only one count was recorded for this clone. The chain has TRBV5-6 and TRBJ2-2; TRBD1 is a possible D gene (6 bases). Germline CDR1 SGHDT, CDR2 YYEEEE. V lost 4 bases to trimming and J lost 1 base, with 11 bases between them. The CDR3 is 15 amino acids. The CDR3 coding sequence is TGTGCCAGCAGCCTCACAGGGATGAACACCGGGGAGCTGTTTTTT. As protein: CASSLTGMNTGELFF.

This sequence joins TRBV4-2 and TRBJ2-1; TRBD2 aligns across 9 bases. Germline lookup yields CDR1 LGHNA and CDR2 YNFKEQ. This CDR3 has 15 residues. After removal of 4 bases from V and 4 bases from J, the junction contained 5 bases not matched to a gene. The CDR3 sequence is CASSLEREAYNEQFF. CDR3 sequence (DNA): TGTGCCAGCAGCCTGGAGCGGGAGGCTTACAATGAGCAGTTCTTC.

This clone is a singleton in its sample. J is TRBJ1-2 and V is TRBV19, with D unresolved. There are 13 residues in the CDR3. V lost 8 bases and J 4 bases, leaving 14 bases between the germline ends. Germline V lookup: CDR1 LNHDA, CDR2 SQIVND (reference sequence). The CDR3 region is CASRVPSTYGYTF. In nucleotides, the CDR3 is TGTGCCAGTCGGGTTCCTTCCACCTATGGCTACACCTTC.

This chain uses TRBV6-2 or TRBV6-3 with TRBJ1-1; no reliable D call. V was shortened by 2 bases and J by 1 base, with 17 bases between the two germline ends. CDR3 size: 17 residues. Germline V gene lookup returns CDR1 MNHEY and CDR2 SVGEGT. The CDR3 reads CASSYARGGMGNTEAFF. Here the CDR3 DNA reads TGTGCCAGCAGTTACGCCAGAGGTGGGATGGGGAACACTGAAGCTTTCTTT.

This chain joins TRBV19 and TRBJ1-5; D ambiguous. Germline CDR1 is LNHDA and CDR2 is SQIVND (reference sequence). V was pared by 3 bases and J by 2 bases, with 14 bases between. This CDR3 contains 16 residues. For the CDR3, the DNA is TGTGCCAGTAGTATCGGGCCCCTAAACGGCAATCAGCCCCAGCATTTT. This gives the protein CASSIGPLNGNQPQHF. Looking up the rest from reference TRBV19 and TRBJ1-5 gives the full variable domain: DGGITQSPKYLFRKEGQNVTLSCEQNLNHDAMYWYRQDPGQGLRLIYYSQIVNDFQKGDIAEGYSVSREKKESFPLTVTSAQKNPTAFYLCASSIGPLNGNQPQHFGDGTRLSIL.

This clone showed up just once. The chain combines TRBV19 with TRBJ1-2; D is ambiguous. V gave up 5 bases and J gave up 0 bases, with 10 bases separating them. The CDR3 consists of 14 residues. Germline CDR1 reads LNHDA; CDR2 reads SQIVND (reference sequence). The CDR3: CASSPGLANYGYTF. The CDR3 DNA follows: TGTGCCAGTAGTCCCGGACTCGCTAACTATGGCTACACCTTC.

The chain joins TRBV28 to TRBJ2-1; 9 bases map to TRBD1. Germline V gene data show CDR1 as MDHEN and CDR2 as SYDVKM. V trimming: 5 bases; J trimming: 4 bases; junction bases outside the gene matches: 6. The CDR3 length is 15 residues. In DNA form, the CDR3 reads TGTGCCAGCAGTCCCCAAGGGACAGGGTACAATGAGCAGTTCTTC. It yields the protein CASSPQGTGYNEQFF.

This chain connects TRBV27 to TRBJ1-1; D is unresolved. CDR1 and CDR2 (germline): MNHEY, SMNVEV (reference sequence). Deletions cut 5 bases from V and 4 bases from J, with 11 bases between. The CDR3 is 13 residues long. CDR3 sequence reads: CASSPAGSTEAFF. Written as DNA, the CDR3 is TGTGCCAGCAGTCCCGCAGGTAGCACTGAAGCTTTCTTT.

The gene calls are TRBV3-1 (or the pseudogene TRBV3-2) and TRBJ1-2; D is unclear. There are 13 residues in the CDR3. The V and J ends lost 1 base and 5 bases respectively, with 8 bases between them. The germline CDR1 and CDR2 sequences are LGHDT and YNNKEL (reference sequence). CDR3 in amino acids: CASSQAAGYGYTF. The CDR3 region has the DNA TGTGCCAGCAGCCAAGCTGCGGGGTATGGCTACACCTTC.

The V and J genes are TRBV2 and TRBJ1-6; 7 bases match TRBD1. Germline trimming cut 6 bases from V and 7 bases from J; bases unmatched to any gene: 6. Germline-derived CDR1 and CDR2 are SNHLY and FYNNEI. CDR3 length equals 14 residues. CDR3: CASRGDSVNSPLHF. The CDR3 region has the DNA TGTGCCAGCAGGGGGGACAGCGTAAATTCACCCCTCCACTTT. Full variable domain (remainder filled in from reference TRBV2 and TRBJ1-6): EPEVTQTPSHQVTQMGQEVILRCVPISNHLYFYWYRQILGQKVEFLVSFYNNEISEKSEIFDDQFSVERPDGSNFTLKIRSTKLEDSAMYFCASRGDSVNSPLHFGNGTRLTVT.

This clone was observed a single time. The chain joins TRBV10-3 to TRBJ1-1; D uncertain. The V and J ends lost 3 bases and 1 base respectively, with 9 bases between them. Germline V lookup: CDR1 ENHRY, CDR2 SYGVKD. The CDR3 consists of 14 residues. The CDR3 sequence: CAISDLAGNTEAFF. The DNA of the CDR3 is TGTGCCATCAGTGACCTAGCGGGGAACACTGAAGCTTTCTTT.